What follows are 27 T cell receptor beta chains derived from one specimen sequenced in a study of cytomegalovirus exposure and HLA in healthy donors. Primers for the PCR totalled 60 Vbeta and 13 Jbeta. TCRdb keeps only in-frame clones here, not all; method: immunoSEQ multiplex PCR. Here the sample spans around 100,000 clones, 84% being singletons. Sequencing used PBMCs. These receptors were collected from a woman aged 18-29 years in good health and CMV-seronegative.

The V gene is TRBV28, the J gene TRBJ2-7, with D perhaps matching TRBD1 (6 bases). With 5 bases removed from V and 1 base from J, the gap between germline ends came to 15 bases. Germline-derived CDR1 and CDR2 are MDHEN and SYDVKM. The CDR3 has 15 amino acids. In DNA form, the CDR3 reads TGTGCCAGCAGTCAAACAGGGAAGAGGTCCTACGAGCAGTACTTC. This translates into CASSQTGKRSYEQYF.

The chain couples TRBV6-1 to TRBJ2-5, with 11 bases aligning to TRBD1. Germline V lookup: CDR1 MNHNS, CDR2 SASEGT. The CDR3 length is 16 residues. The J segment lost 5 bases and the V segment lost 4 bases, leaving 9 bases of the junction unmatched. CDR3 sequence: CASSGLPGQGAETQYF. The CDR3 bases are TGTGCCAGCAGTGGACTCCCTGGACAGGGGGCTGAGACCCAGTACTTC.

The genes are TRBV9 and TRBJ2-2, with D perhaps TRBD1 (5 bases). Trimming left V 6 bases short and J 5 bases short, with 23 bases between. The CDR3 runs to 17 residues. Per the germline V gene, CDR1 is SGDLS and CDR2 is YYNGEE. The CDR3 loop reads CASTPRRSPTDTGELFF. The DNA for the CDR3 is TGTGCCAGCACCCCCCGCCGATCCCCGACAGATACCGGGGAGCTGTTTTTT.

This clone was recorded a few times. The chain has TRBV7-9 and TRBJ1-5; D ambiguous. V dropped 4 bases and J dropped 4 bases, with 8 bases sitting between them. CDR3 length: 13 amino acids. Germline assignment: CDR1 SEHNR and CDR2 FQNEAQ (reference sequence). CDR3 sequence (DNA): TGTGCCAGCAGCTCAGACTTAAATCAGCCCCAGCATTTT. Its protein product is CASSSDLNQPQHF. Based on the CDR3 plus reference TRBV7-9 and TRBJ1-5, the full variable domain is DTGVSQNPRHKITKRGQNVTFRCDPISEHNRLYWYRQTLGQGPEFLTYFQNEAQLEKSRLLSDRFSAERPKGSFSTLEIQRTEQGDSAMYLCASSSDLNQPQHFGDGTRLSIL.

V usage is TRBV18 and J usage is TRBJ2-7; the match to TRBD1 covers 11 bases. Germline trimming cut 3 bases from V and 0 bases from J; bases unmatched to any gene: 4. CDR3 size: 16 residues. Germline CDR1 KGHSH, CDR2 LQKENI. The CDR3 nucleotides read TGTGCCAGCTCACCCAGGGGGACAGGGGGCTCCTACGAGCAGTACTTC. Its protein is CASSPRGTGGSYEQYF.

This sequence joins TRBV27 and TRBJ1-1, with 7 bases matching TRBD1. CDR3 length equals 13 residues. The V gene's germline CDR1 is MNHEY and CDR2 SMNVEV (reference sequence). With 0 bases clipped from V and 6 bases from J, the junction kept 1 base outside the gene matches. CDR3 in DNA: TGTGCCAGCAGTTTATCGGGACAGCCTGAAGCTTTCTTT. Translation: CASSLSGQPEAFF.

The rearrangement uses TRBV30 and TRBJ1-1; 8 bases match TRBD1. CDR1 GTSNPN and CDR2 SVGIG come from the germline V gene (reference sequence). After removal of 3 bases from V and 2 bases from J, the junction contained 8 bases not matched to a gene. The CDR3 extends over 15 amino acids. The CDR3 region is CAWSGQGGGNTEAFF. Written as DNA, the CDR3 is TGTGCCTGGAGCGGACAGGGCGGGGGAAACACTGAAGCTTTCTTT. Looking up the rest from reference TRBV30 and TRBJ1-1 gives the full variable domain: SQTIHQWPATLVQPVGSPLSLECTVEGTSNPNLYWYRQAAGRGLQLLFYSVGIGQISSEVPQNLSASRPQDRQFILSSKKLLLSDSGFYLCAWSGQGGGNTEAFFGQGTRLTVV.

The chain has TRBV6-6 and TRBJ1-5, with 9 bases identical to TRBD1. CDR3 length equals 15 residues. J lost 5 bases, V lost 5 bases, and 7 bases had no gene match. The germline gives CDR1 MNHNY, CDR2 SVGAGI (reference sequence). The CDR3 region is CASSGGQGGYQPQHF. CDR3 sequence (DNA): TGTGCCAGCAGTGGGGGACAGGGAGGGTATCAGCCCCAGCATTTT.

The genes are TRBV7-2 and TRBJ2-2; D uncertain. The V gene's germline CDR1 is SGHTA and CDR2 FQGNSA. Trimming removed 5 bases from V and 6 bases from J, with 10 bases in between. This CDR3 comprises 13 residues. The CDR3 nucleotides are TGTGCCAGCAGCCAAGTCAGGTCCGGGGAGCTGTTTTTT. Protein product: CASSQVRSGELFF.

The V call is TRBV27, the J call TRBJ1-2, with TRBD1 matching 8 bases. This CDR3 is 18 amino acids long. Germline lookup yields CDR1 MNHEY and CDR2 SMNVEV (reference sequence). The J segment lost 2 bases and the V segment lost 5 bases, leaving 16 bases of the junction unmatched. The CDR3 nucleotides are TGTGCCAGCAGTCCATCGGGGGACAGGCGCCGATTAAACTATGGCTACACCTTC. Its translation: CASSPSGDRRRLNYGYTF.

The chain links TRBV27 to TRBJ2-3; tentative D call: TRBD2 (6 bases). From germline, CDR1 is MNHEY and CDR2 SMNVEV (reference sequence). The CDR3 totals 13 residues. The V end was cut by 3 bases, the J end by 5 bases, with 9 bases between. DNA of the CDR3: TGTGCCAGCAGTTTCCGGACTATAGATACGCAGTATTTT. Encoded protein: CASSFRTIDTQYF.

The chain is built from TRBV2 and TRBJ1-1; 7 nucleotides align to TRBD1. The V gene end was trimmed by 5 bases and the J gene end by 0 bases; junction bases not matched to a gene: 3. Germline assignment: CDR1 SNHLY and CDR2 FYNNEI. The CDR3 covers 14 residues. In DNA form, the CDR3 reads TGTGCCAGCAGTCGGGACAGCATGAACACTGAAGCTTTCTTT. This gives the protein CASSRDSMNTEAFF.

The chain carries TRBV28 and TRBJ1-3, with TRBD1 as a possible D gene (6 bases). This CDR3 region has 20 residues. Looked up from germline, CDR1 is MDHEN and CDR2 is SYDVKM. V was clipped by 4 bases and J by 3 bases, with 28 bases between them. For the CDR3, the DNA is TGTGCCAGCAGTTCCCGATGGCCGCTGGGGGCAAAGAGCTTTGGAAACACCATATATTTT. Its protein is CASSSRWPLGAKSFGNTIYF.

This clone was observed a handful of times. The chain is built from TRBV4-3 and TRBJ2-4, with TRBD1 matching 9 bases. This CDR3 is 16 amino acids long. The V segment lost 4 bases and the J segment 7 bases; nucleotides outside the gene matches: 11. Germline lookup yields CDR1 LGHNA and CDR2 YSLEER. The DNA for the CDR3 is TGCGCCAGCAGCCCCTCCCCCGGGACAGGGCCGAACATTCAGTACTTC. Translation: CASSPSPGTGPNIQYF.

J is TRBJ1-6 and V is TRBV5-4; D gene uncertain. V lost 0 bases and J 6 bases, leaving 4 bases between the germline ends. The V gene's germline CDR1 is SGHNT and CDR2 YYREEE (reference sequence). CDR3 size: 13 residues. CDR3 sequence (DNA): TGTGCCAGCAGCTTGGCTATTAATTCACCCCTCCACTTT. Translation gives CASSLAINSPLHF.

The chain recombines TRBV12-2 with TRBJ2-7; TRBD2, the table's D call, lacks a check against the DNA. TRBV12-2 is classified as a pseudogene. This CDR3 has 23 residues. CDR3 residues: CASRRGTTLTGVGGGRDIGEQYF. CDR3 coding DNA: TGTGCAAGTCGCCGTGGCACGACTTTGACAGGGGTCGGCGGCGGGAGGGATATCGGAGAGCAGTACTTC.

V usage is TRBV5-4 and J usage is TRBJ2-2; no firm D call. CDR3 length equals 14 residues. V shed 2 bases and J shed 3 bases, with 8 bases lying between them. Germline assignment: CDR1 SGHNT and CDR2 YYREEE (reference sequence). The CDR3 nucleotides read TGTGCCAGCAGCTTATACCTAGACACCGGGGAGCTGTTTTTT. It translates to CASSLYLDTGELFF.

This clone was counted a single time. The same CDR3 can be traced to other DNA sequences in this sample. The genes are TRBV7-2 and TRBJ2-7; 13 bases match TRBD2. Unmatched junction bases numbered 3, after V lost 1 base and J lost 6 bases. The germline V gene has CDR1 SGHTA and CDR2 FQGNSA. The CDR3 is 15 amino acids. CDR3 bases: TGTGCCAGCAGCTTAGGACTAGCGGGAGGAGGCGAGCAGTACTTC. Amino acid sequence: CASSLGLAGGGEQYF.

V usage is TRBV7-2 and J usage is TRBJ1-1; D may be TRBD1 (5 bases). Trimming took off 1 base at V and 3 bases at J, with 24 bases between the two ends. CDR3 length equals 19 residues. The germline gives CDR1 SGHTA, CDR2 FQGNSA. The CDR3 here is CASSLVGSGGVGVYTEAFF. The CDR3 bases are TGTGCCAGCAGCTTAGTTGGTTCCGGGGGAGTGGGTGTTTACACTGAAGCTTTCTTT.

This clone was seen only a few times. J is TRBJ2-7 and V is TRBV5-1; 7 bases map to TRBD1. The CDR3 is 13 amino acids. CDR1 is SGHRS and CDR2 is YFSETQ in the germline V gene. J was trimmed by 2 bases and V by 4 bases; bases with no gene match: 3. This CDR3 reads CASSRDSAYEQYF. CDR3 in DNA: TGCGCCAGCAGCCGGGACAGTGCCTACGAGCAGTACTTC. Full variable domain (remainder filled in from reference TRBV5-1 and TRBJ2-7): KAGVTQTPRYLIKTRGQQVTLSCSPISGHRSVSWYQQTPGQGLQFLFEYFSETQRNKGNFPGRFSGRQFSNSRSEMNVSTLELGDSALYLCASSRDSAYEQYFGPGTRLTVT.

This chain's CDR3 is CSVASEQFF. Here the CDR3 DNA reads TGCAGCGTTGCCTCTGAGCAGTTCTTC. The chain has TRBV29-1 and TRBJ2-1; D is undetermined. This CDR3 spans 9 amino acids. CDR1 and CDR2 (germline): SQVTM, ANQGSEA. The germline V and J ends were trimmed by 4 bases and 9 bases, with 4 bases remaining between them.

The chain has TRBV6-4 and TRBJ2-3; 7 positions agree with TRBD1. This CDR3 comprises 16 residues. Germline CDR1 MRHNA, CDR2 SNTAGT. Trimming cost V 0 bases and J 2 bases; bases outside gene matches: 5. Here the CDR3 DNA reads TGTGCCAGCAGTGACTCCGGGACAGCCAACACAGATACGCAGTATTTT. Its translation: CASSDSGTANTDTQYF.

The J gene is TRBJ2-2, the V gene TRBV11-2; TRBD2 is a possible D gene (5 bases). Germline lookup yields CDR1 SGHAT and CDR2 FQNNGV. The CDR3 loop spans 17 amino acids. V was cut by 7 bases and J by 2 bases, with 20 bases left in between. The CDR3 here is CASTTRVARLNTGELFF. CDR3 bases: TGTGCCAGCACCACACGGGTAGCGAGATTAAACACCGGGGAGCTGTTTTTT.

J is TRBJ1-1 and V is TRBV5-6; no clear D. Trimming stripped 4 bases from V and 11 bases from J, with 15 bases between. The germline V gene has CDR1 SGHDT and CDR2 YYEEEE. This CDR3 has 12 amino acids. The CDR3 DNA is TGTGCCAGCAGCGGAGGAGCAAAAAGGGCTTTCTTT. Its translation: CASSGGAKRAFF.

The chain carries TRBV19 and TRBJ2-7; tentatively, D is TRBD2 (7 bases). The CDR3 is made up of 15 amino acids. Trimming shortened V by 2 bases and J by 1 base, and 12 bases separated the two germline ends. Germline V gene lookup returns CDR1 LNHDA and CDR2 SQIVND (reference sequence). The CDR3: CASSIRGGASYEQYF. The DNA of the CDR3 is TGTGCCAGTAGTATAAGGGGGGGGGCTTCCTACGAGCAGTACTTC.

This chain connects TRBV2 to TRBJ1-6, with a weak D call TRBD1 (6 bases). Germline CDR1 SNHLY, CDR2 FYNNEI. The V and J ends lost 4 bases and 7 bases respectively, with 20 bases between them. The CDR3 extends over 17 amino acids. The CDR3 nucleotides are TGTGCCAGCAGTGGAACAGGGAGTAGGGCCCAAAATTCACCCCTCCACTTT. Protein sequence: CASSGTGSRAQNSPLHF.

This chain links TRBV7-3 with TRBJ2-1, with 9 bases lining up with TRBD2. The CDR3 contains 16 residues. Unmatched junction bases numbered 15, after V lost 8 bases and J lost 7 bases. The germline V gene encodes CDR1 SGHTA and CDR2 FQGTGA. Here the CDR3 reads CASALLAGGPGNEQFF. For the CDR3, the DNA is TGTGCCAGCGCCCTCCTGGCGGGGGGGCCGGGAAATGAGCAGTTCTTC.